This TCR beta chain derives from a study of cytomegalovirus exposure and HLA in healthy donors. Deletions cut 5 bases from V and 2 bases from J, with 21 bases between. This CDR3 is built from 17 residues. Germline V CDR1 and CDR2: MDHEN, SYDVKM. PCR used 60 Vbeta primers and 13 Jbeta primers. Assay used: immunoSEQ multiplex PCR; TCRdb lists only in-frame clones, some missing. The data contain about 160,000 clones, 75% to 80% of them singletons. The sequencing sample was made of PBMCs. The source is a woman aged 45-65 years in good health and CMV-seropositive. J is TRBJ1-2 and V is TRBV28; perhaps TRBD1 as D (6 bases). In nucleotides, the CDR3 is TGTGCCAGCAGTCCCCCGGGGTCGGGGGGGCTCAACTATGGCTACACCTTC. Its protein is CASSPPGSGGLNYGYTF.